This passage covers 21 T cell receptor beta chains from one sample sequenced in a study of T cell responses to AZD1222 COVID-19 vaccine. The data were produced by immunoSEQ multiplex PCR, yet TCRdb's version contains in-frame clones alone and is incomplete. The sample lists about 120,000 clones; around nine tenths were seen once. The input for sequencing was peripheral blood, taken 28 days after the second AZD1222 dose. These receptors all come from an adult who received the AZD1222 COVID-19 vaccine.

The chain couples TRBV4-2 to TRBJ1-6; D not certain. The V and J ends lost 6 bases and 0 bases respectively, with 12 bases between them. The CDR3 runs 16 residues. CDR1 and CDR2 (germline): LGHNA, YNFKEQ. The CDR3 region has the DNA TGTGCCAGCAGACCCTCGGGAAGCTCCTATAATTCACCCCTCCACTTT. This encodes CASRPSGSSYNSPLHF.

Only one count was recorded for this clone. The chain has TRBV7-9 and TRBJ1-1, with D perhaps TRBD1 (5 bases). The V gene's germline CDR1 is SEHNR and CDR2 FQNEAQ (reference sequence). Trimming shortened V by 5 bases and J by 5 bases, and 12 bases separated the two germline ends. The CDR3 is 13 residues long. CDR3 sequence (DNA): TGTGCCAGCAGCAGGGGTGGAGGGACTGAAGCTTTCTTT. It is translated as CASSRGGGTEAFF.

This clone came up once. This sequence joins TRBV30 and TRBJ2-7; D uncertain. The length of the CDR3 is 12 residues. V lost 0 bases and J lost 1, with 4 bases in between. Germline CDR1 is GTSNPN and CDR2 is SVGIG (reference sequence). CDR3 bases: TGTGCCTGGAGTGTGAATTCCTACGAGCAGTACTTC. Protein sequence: CAWSVNSYEQYF.

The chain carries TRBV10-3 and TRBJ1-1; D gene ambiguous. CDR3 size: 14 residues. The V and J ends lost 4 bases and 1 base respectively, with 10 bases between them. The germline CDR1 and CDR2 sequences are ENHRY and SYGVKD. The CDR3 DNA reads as TGTGCCATCAGTGTTGAGGGAGGGAACACTGAAGCTTTCTTT. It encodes CAISVEGGNTEAFF.

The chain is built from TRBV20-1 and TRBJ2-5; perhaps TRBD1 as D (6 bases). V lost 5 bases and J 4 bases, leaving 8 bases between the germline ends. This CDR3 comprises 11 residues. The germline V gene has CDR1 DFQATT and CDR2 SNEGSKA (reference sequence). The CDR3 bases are TGCAGTGCTCTCAGGGGAGAGACCCAGTACTTC. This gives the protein CSALRGETQYF.

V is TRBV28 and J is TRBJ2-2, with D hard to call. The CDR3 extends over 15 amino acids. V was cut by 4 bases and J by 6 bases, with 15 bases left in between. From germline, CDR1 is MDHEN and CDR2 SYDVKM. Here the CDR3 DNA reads TGTGCCAGCAGTTCCACCGTTTTGGGTTCCGGGGAGCTGTTTTTT. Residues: CASSSTVLGSGELFF.

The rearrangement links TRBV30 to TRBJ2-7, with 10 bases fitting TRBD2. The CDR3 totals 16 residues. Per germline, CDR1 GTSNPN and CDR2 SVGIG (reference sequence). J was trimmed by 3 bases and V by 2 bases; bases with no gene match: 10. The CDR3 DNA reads TGTGCCTGGAGTCATCGGCTAGCGGGAGAGGTCTACGAGCAGTACTTC. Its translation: CAWSHRLAGEVYEQYF.

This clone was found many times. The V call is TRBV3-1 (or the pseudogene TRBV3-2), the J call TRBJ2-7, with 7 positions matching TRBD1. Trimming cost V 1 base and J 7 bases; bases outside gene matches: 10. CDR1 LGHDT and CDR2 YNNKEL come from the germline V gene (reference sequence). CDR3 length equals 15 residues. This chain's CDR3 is CASSQGQGRGGEQYF. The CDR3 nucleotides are TGTGCCAGCAGCCAAGGACAGGGACGGGGTGGAGAGCAGTACTTC.

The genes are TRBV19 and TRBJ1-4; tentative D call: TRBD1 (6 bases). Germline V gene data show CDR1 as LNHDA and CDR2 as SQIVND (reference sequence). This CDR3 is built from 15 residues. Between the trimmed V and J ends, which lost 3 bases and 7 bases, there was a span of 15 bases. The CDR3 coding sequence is TGTGCCAGTAGTATTCGACAGGTTGTCGGTGAAAAACTGTTTTTT. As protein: CASSIRQVVGEKLFF.

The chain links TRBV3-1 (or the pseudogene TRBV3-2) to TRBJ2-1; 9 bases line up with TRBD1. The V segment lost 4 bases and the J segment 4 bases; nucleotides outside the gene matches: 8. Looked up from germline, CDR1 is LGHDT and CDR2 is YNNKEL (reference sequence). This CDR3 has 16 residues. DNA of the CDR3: TGTGCCAGCAGCCGACGGGACAGGGATATATACAATGAGCAGTTCTTC. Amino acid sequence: CASSRRDRDIYNEQFF.

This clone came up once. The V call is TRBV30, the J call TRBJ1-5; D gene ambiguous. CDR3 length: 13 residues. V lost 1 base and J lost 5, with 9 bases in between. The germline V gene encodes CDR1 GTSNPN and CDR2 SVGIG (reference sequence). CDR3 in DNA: TGTGCCTGGAGTGCGGGGTCCGATCAGCCCCAGCATTTT. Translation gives CAWSAGSDQPQHF.

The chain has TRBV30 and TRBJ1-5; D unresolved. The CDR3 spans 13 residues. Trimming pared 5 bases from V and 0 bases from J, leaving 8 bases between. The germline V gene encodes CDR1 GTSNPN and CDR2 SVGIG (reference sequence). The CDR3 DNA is TGTGCCTGGGGCAGATCTAGCAATCAGCCCCAGCATTTT. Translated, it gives CAWGRSSNQPQHF.

CDR3 in DNA: TGTGCCAGCAGACCCACGGGACCCGTGATGAACACTGAAGCTTTCTTT. Its protein product is CASRPTGPVMNTEAFF. V is TRBV3-1 (or the pseudogene TRBV3-2) and J is TRBJ1-1; TRBD1 is a possible D gene (5 bases). Germline-derived CDR1 and CDR2 are LGHDT and YNNKEL (reference sequence). Trimming shortened V by 6 bases and J by 0 bases, and 17 bases separated the two germline ends. The CDR3 extends over 16 amino acids.

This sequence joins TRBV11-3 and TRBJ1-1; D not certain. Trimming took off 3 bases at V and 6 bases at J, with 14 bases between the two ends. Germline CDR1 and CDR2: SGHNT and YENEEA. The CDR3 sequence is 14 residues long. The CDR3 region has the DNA TGTGCCAGCAGCTTTTTGGGCCGCGACTCTGAAGCTTTCTTT. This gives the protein CASSFLGRDSEAFF.

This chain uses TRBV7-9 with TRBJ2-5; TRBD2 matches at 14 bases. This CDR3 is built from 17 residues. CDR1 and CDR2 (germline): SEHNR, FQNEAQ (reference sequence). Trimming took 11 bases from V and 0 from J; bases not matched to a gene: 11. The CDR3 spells CADTGLAGGLDQETQYF. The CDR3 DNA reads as TGTGCCGACACCGGACTAGCGGGGGGCCTCGACCAAGAGACCCAGTACTTC.

The CDR3 coding sequence is TGTGCCAGCAGTCAGGGACTGCGCGGCTACACCTTC. Translating it yields CASSQGLRGYTF. V is TRBV28 and J is TRBJ1-2; weak D call: TRBD1 (5 bases). Trimming left V 5 bases short and J 8 bases short, with 12 bases between. Germline lookup yields CDR1 MDHEN and CDR2 SYDVKM. The CDR3 length is 12 residues.

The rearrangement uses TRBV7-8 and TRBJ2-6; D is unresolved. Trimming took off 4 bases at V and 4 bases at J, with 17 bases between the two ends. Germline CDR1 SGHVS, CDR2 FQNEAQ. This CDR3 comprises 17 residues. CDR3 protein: CASSSRRLGAGANVLTF. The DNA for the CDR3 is TGTGCCAGCAGCTCGCGGCGGCTAGGAGCGGGGGCCAACGTCCTGACTTTC.

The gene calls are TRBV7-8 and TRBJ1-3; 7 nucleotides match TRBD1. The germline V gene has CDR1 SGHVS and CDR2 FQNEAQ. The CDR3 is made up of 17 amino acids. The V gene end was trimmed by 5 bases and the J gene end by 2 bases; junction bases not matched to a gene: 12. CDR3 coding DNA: TGTGCCAGCAGCCTAGAGGGCCAGGGGGTCACTGGAAACACCATATATTTT. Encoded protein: CASSLEGQGVTGNTIYF.

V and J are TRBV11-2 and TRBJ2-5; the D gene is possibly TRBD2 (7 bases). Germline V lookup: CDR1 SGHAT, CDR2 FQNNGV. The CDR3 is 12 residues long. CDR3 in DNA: TGTGCTGAGGGGGGGAAGGGAGAGACCCAGTACTTC. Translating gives CAEGGKGETQYF.

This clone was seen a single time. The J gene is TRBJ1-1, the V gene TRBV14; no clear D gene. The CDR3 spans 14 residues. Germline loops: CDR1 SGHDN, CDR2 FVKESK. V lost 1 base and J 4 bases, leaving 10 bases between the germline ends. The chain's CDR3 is CASSQADVGTEAFF. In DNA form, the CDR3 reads TGTGCCAGCAGCCAAGCTGACGTGGGCACTGAAGCTTTCTTT.

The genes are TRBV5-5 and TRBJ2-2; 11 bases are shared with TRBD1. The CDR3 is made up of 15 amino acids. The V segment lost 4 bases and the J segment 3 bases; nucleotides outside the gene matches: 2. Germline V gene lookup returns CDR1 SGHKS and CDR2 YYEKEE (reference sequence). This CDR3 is CASSGTGGDTGELFF. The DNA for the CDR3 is TGTGCCAGCAGCGGGACAGGGGGGGACACCGGGGAGCTGTTTTTT.